Sequencing of this TCR beta chain was carried out in a study of blood T cell repertoires in COVID-19. At the level of the study: COVID-19 samples, acute and convalescent, were from the United States, Italy and Spain.

In germline, CDR1 is SGHDT, CDR2 YYEEEE. This CDR3 spans 13 amino acids. Trimming shortened V by 2 bases and J by 6 bases, and 8 bases separated the two germline ends. Repertoires were generated with immunoSEQ multiplex PCR, while TCRdb's copy carries only in-frame clones and drops some. The sample has 90,000 or so clones, around 86% seen once. The sample taken for sequencing was peripheral blood. The chain joins TRBV5-6 to TRBJ2-2; D ambiguous. This receptor was identified in a woman in her 70s with acute or convalescent COVID-19. This CDR3 reads CASSFPPSGELFF. The DNA of the CDR3 is TGTGCCAGCAGCTTCCCCCCGTCCGGGGAGCTGTTTTTT. The whole variable domain, filled in from reference TRBV5-6 and TRBJ2-2, reads DAGVTQSPTHLIKTRGQQVTLRCSPKSGHDTVSWYQQALGQGPQFIFQYYEEEERQRGNFPDRFSGHQFPNYSSELNVNALLLGDSALYLCASSFPPSGELFFGEGSRLTVL.